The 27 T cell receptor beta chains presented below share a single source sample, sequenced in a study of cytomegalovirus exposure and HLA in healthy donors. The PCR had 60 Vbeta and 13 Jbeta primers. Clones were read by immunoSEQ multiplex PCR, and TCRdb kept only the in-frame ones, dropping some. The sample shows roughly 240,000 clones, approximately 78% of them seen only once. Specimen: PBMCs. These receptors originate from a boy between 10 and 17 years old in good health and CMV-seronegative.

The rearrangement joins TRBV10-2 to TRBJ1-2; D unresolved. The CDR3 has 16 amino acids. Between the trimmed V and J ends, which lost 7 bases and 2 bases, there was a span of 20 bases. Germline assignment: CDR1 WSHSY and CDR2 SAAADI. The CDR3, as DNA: TGCGCCAGCACCAAGAGGGTGGGCGGGATGAACTATGGCTACACCTTC. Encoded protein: CASTKRVGGMNYGYTF.

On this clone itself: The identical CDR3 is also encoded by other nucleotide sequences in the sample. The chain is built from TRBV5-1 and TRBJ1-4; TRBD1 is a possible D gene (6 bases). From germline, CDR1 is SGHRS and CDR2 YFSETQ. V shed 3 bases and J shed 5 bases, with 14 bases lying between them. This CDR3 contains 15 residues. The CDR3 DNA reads TGCGCCAGCAGCTCCTTACAGGGCTCAAATGAAAAACTGTTTTTT. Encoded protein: CASSSLQGSNEKLFF.

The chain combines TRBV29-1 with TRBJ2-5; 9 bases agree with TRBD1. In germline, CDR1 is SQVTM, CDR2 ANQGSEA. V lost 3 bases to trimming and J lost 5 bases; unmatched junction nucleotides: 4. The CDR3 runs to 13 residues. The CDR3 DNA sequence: TGCAGCGTTGAGGGACAGGGTATGGAGACCCAGTACTTC. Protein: CSVEGQGMETQYF.

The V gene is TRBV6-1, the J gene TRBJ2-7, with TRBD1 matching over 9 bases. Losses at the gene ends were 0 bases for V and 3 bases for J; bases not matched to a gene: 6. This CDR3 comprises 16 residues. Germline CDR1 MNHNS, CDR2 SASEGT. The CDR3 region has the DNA TGTGCCAGCAGTGAAGCGTTAGGGACAGGGATCTACGAGCAGTACTTC. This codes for CASSEALGTGIYEQYF.

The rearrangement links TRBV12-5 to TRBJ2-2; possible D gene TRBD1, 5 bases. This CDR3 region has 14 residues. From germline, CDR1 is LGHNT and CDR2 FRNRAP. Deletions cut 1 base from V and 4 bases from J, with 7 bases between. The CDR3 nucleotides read TGTGCTAGTGGTTTGGGGGGCCTCACCGGGGAGCTGTTTTTT. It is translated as CASGLGGLTGELFF.

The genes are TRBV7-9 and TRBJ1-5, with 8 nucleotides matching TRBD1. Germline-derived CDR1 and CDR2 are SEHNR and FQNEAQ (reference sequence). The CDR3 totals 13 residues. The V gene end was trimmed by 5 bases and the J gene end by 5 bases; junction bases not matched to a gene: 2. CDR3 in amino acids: CASSLQGDQPQHF. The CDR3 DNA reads TGTGCCAGCAGCCTACAGGGGGATCAGCCCCAGCATTTT.

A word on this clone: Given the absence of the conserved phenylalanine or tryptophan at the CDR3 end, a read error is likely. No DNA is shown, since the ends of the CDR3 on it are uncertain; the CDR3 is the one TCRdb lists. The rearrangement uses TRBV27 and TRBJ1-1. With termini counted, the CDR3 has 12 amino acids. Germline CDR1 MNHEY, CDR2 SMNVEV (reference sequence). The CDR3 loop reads CAAQSGGRDVKI.

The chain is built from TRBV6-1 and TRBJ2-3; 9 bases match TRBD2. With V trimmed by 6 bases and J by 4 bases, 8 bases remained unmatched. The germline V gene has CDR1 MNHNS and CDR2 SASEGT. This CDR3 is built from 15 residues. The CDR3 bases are TGTGCCAGCAGCTCTCTTAGCGGGAGCCCAGATACGCAGTATTTT. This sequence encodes CASSSLSGSPDTQYF.

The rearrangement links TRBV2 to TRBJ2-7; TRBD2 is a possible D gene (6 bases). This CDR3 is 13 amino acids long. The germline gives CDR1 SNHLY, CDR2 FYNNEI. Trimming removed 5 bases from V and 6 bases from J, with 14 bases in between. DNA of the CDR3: TGTGCCAGCAGTCTGGAGGGTCCTGCCGAGCAGTACTTC. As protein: CASSLEGPAEQYF.

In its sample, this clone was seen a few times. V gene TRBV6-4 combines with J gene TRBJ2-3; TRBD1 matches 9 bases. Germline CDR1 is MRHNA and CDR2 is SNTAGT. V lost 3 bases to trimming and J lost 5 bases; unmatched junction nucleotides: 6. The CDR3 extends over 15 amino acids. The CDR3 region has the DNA TGTGCCAGCAGTGAATCGGGACAGGGTGGAGATACGCAGTATTTT. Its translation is CASSESGQGGDTQYF.

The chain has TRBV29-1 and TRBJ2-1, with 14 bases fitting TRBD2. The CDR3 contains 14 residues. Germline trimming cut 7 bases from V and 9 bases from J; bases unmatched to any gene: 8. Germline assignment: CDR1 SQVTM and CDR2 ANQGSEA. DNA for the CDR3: TGCAGCGCCAAGGGACTAGCGGGAGTTCTTGAGCAGTTCTTC. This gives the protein CSAKGLAGVLEQFF.

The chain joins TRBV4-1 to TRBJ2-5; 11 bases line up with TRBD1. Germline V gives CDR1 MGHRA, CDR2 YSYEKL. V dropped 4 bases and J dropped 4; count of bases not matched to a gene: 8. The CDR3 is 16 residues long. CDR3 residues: CASSLLTGQGGETQYF. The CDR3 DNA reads TGCGCCAGCAGCCTCTTGACGGGACAGGGGGGAGAGACCCAGTACTTC.

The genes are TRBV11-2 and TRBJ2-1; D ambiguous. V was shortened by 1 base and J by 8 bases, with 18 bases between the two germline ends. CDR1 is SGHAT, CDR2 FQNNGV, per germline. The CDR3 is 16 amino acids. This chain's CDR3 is CASSLVLRPSVYEQFF. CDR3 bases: TGTGCCAGCAGCTTAGTCCTCCGTCCCAGTGTATATGAGCAGTTCTTC.

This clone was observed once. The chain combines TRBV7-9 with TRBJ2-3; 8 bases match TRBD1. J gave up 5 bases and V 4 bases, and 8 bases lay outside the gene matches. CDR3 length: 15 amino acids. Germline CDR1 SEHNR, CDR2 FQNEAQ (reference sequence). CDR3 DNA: TGTGCCAGCAGCTCGGGACAGGACGCCTTAGATACGCAGTATTTT. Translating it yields CASSSGQDALDTQYF.

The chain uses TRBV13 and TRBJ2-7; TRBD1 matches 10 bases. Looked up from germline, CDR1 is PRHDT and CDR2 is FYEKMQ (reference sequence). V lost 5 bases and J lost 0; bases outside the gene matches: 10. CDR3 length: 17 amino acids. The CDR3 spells CASSHGTGEGNSYEQYF. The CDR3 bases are TGTGCCAGCAGCCACGGGACAGGGGAGGGTAACTCCTACGAGCAGTACTTC.

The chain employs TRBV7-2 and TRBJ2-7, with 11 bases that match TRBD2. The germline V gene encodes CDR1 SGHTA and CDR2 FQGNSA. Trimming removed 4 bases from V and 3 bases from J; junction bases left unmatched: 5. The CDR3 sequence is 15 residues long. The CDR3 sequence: CASSWVAGGGYEQYF. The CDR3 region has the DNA TGTGCCAGCAGCTGGGTAGCGGGAGGGGGCTACGAGCAGTACTTC.

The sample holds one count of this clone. The CDR3 reads CASSVSPGQGAGETQYF. The CDR3, as DNA: TGTGCCAGCAGCGTTTCCCCGGGACAGGGGGCAGGGGAGACCCAGTACTTC. The chain joins TRBV11-2 to TRBJ2-5; 12 positions agree with TRBD1. CDR1 is SGHAT, CDR2 FQNNGV, per germline. The CDR3 runs to 17 residues. The trim removed 5 bases at V and 5 bases at J, leaving 12 bases unmatched. Variable domain in full (rest from reference TRBV11-2 and TRBJ2-5): EAGVAQSPRYKIIEKRQSVAFWCNPISGHATLYWYQQILGQGPKLLIQFQNNGVVDDSQLPKDRFSAERLKGVDSTLKIQPAKLEDSAVYLCASSVSPGQGAGETQYFGPGTRLLVL.

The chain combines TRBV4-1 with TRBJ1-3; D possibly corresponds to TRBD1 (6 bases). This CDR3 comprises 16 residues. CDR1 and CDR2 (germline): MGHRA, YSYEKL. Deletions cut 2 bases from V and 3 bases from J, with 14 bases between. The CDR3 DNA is TGCGCCAGCAGCCAAACCGGGACAAAGCGTGGAAACACCATATATTTT. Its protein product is CASSQTGTKRGNTIYF.

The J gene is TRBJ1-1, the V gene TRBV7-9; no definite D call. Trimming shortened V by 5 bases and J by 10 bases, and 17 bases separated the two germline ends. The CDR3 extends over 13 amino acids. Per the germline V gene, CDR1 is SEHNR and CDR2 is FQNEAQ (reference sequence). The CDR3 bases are TGTGCCAGCAGCCCCTTTACCAGGTTACGAGCTTTCTTT. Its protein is CASSPFTRLRAFF.

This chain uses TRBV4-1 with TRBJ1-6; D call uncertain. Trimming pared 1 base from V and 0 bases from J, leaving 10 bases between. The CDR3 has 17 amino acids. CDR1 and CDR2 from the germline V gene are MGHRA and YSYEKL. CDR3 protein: CASSQAVIGSYNSPLHF. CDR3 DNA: TGCGCCAGCAGCCAAGCGGTCATCGGCTCCTATAATTCACCCCTCCACTTT.

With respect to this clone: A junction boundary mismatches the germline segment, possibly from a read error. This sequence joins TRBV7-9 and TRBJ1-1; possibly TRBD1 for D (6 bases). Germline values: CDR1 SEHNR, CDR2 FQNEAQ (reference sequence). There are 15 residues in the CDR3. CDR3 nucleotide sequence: TGTTCCAGCAGCTTAGTACGGGACAAGAACACTGAAGCTTTCTTT. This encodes CSSSLVRDKNTEAFF.

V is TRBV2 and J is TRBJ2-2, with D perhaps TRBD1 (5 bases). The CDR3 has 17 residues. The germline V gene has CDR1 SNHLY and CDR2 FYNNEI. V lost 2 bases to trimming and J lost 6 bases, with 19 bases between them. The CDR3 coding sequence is TGTGCCAGCAGTGAAATCCTAGGACAAGCCGAGGCCGGGGAGCTGTTTTTT. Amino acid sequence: CASSEILGQAEAGELFF. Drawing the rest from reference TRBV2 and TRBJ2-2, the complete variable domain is EPEVTQTPSHQVTQMGQEVILRCVPISNHLYFYWYRQILGQKVEFLVSFYNNEISEKSEIFDDQFSVERPDGSNFTLKIRSTKLEDSAMYFCASSEILGQAEAGELFFGEGSRLTVL.

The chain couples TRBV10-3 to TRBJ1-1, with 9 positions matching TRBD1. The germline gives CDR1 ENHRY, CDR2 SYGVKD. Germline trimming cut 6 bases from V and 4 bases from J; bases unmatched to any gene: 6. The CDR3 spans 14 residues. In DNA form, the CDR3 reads TGTGCCATCAGGGAGACAGGGGGGGGCACTGAAGCTTTCTTT. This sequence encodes CAIRETGGGTEAFF.

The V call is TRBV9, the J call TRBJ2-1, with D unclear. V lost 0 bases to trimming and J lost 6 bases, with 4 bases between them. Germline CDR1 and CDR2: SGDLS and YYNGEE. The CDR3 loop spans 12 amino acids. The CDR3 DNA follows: TGTGCCAGCAGCGTAGTGGCCAATGAGCAGTTCTTC. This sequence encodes CASSVVANEQFF.

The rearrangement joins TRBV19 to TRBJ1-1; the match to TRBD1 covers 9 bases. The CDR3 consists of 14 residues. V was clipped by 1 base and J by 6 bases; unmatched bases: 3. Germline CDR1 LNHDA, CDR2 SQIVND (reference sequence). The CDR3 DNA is TGTGCCAGTAGTATAGGGGGACAGGGCGCTGAAGCTTTCTTT. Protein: CASSIGGQGAEAFF.

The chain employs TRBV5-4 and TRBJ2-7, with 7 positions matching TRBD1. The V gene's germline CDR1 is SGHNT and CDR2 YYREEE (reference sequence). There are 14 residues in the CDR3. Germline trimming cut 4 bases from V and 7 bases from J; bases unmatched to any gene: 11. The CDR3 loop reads CASSPDRVPREQYF. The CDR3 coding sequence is TGTGCCAGCAGCCCCGACAGGGTCCCCCGAGAGCAGTACTTC.

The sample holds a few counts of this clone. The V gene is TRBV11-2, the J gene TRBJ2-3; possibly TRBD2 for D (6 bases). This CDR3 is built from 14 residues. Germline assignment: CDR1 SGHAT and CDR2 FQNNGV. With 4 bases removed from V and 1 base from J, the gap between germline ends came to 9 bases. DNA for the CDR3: TGTGCCAGCAGCTGGGGGGTTGGCACAGATACGCAGTATTTT. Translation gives CASSWGVGTDTQYF.